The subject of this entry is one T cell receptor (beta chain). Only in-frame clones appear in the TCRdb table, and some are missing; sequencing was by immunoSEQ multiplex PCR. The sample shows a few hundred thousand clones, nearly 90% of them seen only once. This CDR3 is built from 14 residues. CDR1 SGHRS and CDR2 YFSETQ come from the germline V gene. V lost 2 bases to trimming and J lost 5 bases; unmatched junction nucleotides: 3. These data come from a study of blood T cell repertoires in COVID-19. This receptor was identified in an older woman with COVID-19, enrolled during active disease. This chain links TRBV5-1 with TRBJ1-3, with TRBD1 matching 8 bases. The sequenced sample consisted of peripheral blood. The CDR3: CASSFGQGRNTIYF. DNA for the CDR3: TGCGCCAGCAGCTTCGGACAGGGTCGAAACACCATATATTTT.